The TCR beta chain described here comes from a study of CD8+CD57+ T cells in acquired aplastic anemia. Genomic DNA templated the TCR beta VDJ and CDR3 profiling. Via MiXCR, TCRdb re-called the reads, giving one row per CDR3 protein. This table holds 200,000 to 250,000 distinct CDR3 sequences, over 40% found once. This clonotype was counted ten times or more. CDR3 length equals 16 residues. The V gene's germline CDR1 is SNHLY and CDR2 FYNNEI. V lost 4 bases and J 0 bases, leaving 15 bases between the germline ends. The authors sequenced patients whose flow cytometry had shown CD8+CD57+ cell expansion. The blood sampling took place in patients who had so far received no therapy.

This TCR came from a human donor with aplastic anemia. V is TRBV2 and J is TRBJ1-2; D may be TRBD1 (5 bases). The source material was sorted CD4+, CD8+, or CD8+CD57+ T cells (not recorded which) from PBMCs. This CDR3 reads CASSASRDLTNYGYTF. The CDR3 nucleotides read TGTGCCAGCAGTGCATCCCGGGACCTTACTAACTATGGCTACACCTTC.